The rows below give T cell receptor beta chains drawn from one sample of a study of cytomegalovirus exposure and HLA in healthy donors. TCRdb's copy holds only in-frame clones and misses some; the assay was immunoSEQ multiplex PCR. The table lists roughly 200,000 clones, just over 75% of them singletons. The source material was PBMCs. Receptor source: a man younger than 35 in good health and CMV-seronegative. The CDR3 runs from the conserved cysteine through the conserved F or W. A D gene is named only where the DNA matches it firmly. Rows may omit the clone size; those that give it use once, few, many or a size class.

d_gene	v_gene	abundance	j_gene	CDR3aa	CDR3nt
NA	TRBV7-2	NA	TRBJ2-1	CASSLGATSYNEQFF	TGTGCCAGCAGCTTAGGAGCTACCTCCTACAATGAGCAGTTCTTC
NA	TRBV15	NA	TRBJ1-1	CATSFPGQNTEAFF	TGTGCCACCAGCTTTCCGGGACAAAACACTGAAGCTTTCTTT
NA	TRBV5-1	NA	TRBJ2-1	CASSLFLASNEQFF	TGCGCCAGCAGCTTGTTCCTCGCCAGCAATGAGCAGTTCTTC
TRBD2	TRBV7-3	NA	TRBJ2-1	CASSLNSGSYNEQFF	TGTGCCAGCAGCTTAAACAGCGGGAGTTACAATGAGCAGTTCTTC
NA	TRBV30	NA	TRBJ2-7	CAWSQGYEQYF	TGTGCCTGGAGCCAGGGATACGAGCAGTACTTC
TRBD1	TRBV5-6	NA	TRBJ2-3	CASSFGQDSTDTQYF	TGTGCCAGCAGCTTCGGACAGGATAGCACAGATACGCAGTATTTT
NA	TRBV29-1	NA	TRBJ2-3	CSVDRREETDTQYF	TGCAGCGTTGACCGCAGAGAGGAGACAGATACGCAGTATTTT
TRBD2	TRBV30	NA	TRBJ2-1	CAWSDGLAGHSGEQFF	TGTGCCTGGAGCGACGGACTAGCGGGACATTCCGGCGAGCAGTTCTTC
NA	TRBV30	NA	TRBJ1-1	CAWYGGSWLFNTEAFF	TGTGCCTGGTATGGGGGGTCTTGGCTATTCAACACTGAAGCTTTCTTT
NA	TRBV7-6	NA	TRBJ2-3	CASSFPGSDTQYF	TGTGCCAGCAGCTTCCCAGGGTCAGATACGCAGTATTTT
NA	TRBV5-1	NA	TRBJ1-6	CASSLVAGGAGSSPLHF	TGCGCCAGCAGCTTGGTTGCCGGGGGGGCTGGTAGTTCACCCCTCCACTTT
TRBD1	TRBV5-4	NA	TRBJ2-5	CASSSPGQGRETKTQYF	TGTGCCAGCAGCTCGCCGGGACAGGGAAGGGAAACAAAGACCCAGTACTTC
NA	TRBV5-1	NA	TRBJ2-1	CASSPPDSYNEQFF	TGCGCCAGCAGCCCGCCGGACAGTTACAATGAGCAGTTCTTC
TRBD1	TRBV27	NA	TRBJ2-7	CASSSMGQGYEQYF	TGTGCCAGCAGTTCGATGGGACAGGGGTACGAGCAGTACTTC
TRBD1	TRBV2	NA	TRBJ1-2	CATLGQGGLSGYTF	TGTGCCACTCTCGGACAGGGGGGTCTCAGCGGCTACACCTTC
TRBD1	TRBV7-8	NA	TRBJ1-4	CASSSWTGGEVRLFF	TGTGCCAGCAGCTCTTGGACAGGGGGCGAGGTCAGACTGTTTTTT
TRBD1	TRBV9	NA	TRBJ2-7	CASSVGTLDRDRKGEQYF	TGTGCCAGCAGCGTAGGCACCCTCGACCGGGACAGAAAGGGCGAGCAGTACTTC
TRBD1	TRBV28	NA	TRBJ1-5	CAGQDRGLWDSNQPQHF	TGTGCCGGACAGGACAGGGGGCTATGGGATAGCAATCAGCCCCAGCATTTT
NA	TRBV2	NA	TRBJ2-7	CASNYQNEQYF	TGTGCCAGCAATTACCAGAACGAGCAGTACTTC
NA	TRBV4-1	NA	TRBJ2-6	CASSQDATAYSGANVLTF	TGCGCCAGCAGCCAAGATGCGACAGCCTACTCTGGGGCCAACGTCCTGACTTTC
NA	TRBV29-1	once	TRBJ2-1	CTAGTPSYNEQFF	TGCACAGCGGGGACACCCTCCTACAATGAGCAGTTCTTC
NA	TRBV6-1	NA	TRBJ1-2	CASSEGRGYYGYTF	TGTGCCAGCAGTGAGGGCAGGGGCTACTATGGCTACACCTTC
TRBD2	TRBV29-1	NA	TRBJ2-3	CSVDGTSGRASDGSDTQYF	TGCAGCGTTGATGGCACTAGCGGGAGGGCCTCAGATGGATCAGATACGCAGTATTTT
TRBD1	TRBV28	NA	TRBJ1-1	CASSTGQGRYTEAFF	TGTGCCAGCAGTACGGGACAGGGGAGGTATACTGAAGCTTTCTTT
NA	TRBV28	NA	TRBJ2-7	CASRDSTNYEQYF	TGTGCCAGCAGAGATAGCACCAACTACGAGCAGTACTTC
TRBD1	TRBV6-1	NA	TRBJ1-1	CASIDMTGANTEAFF	TGTGCCAGCATCGATATGACAGGGGCCAACACTGAAGCTTTCTTT
NA	TRBV7-9	NA	TRBJ2-7	CASSFGSYEQYF	TGTGCCAGCAGCTTCGGTTCCTACGAGCAGTACTTC
TRBD1	TRBV4-1	NA	TRBJ2-2	CASSQADRTGELFF	TGCGCCAGCAGCCAAGCGGACAGGACCGGGGAGCTGTTTTTT
NA	TRBV5-1	NA	TRBJ1-3	CASSWGGGNTIYF	TGCGCCAGCAGCTGGGGGGGTGGAAACACCATATATTTT
NA	TRBV30	NA	TRBJ2-2	CAWRAVGELFF	TGTGCCTGGAGAGCTGTCGGGGAGCTGTTTTTT
NA	TRBV5-1	NA	TRBJ1-1	CASSLEGMRNTEAFF	TGCGCCAGCAGCTTGGAGGGGATGAGGAACACTGAAGCTTTCTTT
TRBD1	TRBV30	NA	TRBJ1-2	CAWSVKGARGYTF	TGTGCCTGGAGTGTAAAGGGGGCGCGCGGCTACACCTTC
NA	TRBV10-3	few	TRBJ1-2	CAISDGGDYSYGYTF	TGTGCCATCAGTGACGGTGGGGACTACAGCTATGGCTACACCTTC
TRBD1	TRBV2	NA	TRBJ1-1	CASRTGGYTEAFF	TGCGCCAGCAGGACAGGGGGCTACACTGAAGCTTTCTTT
NA	TRBV15	NA	TRBJ2-4	CATSRAKSNIQYF	TGTGCCACCAGCAGAGCTAAGTCAAACATTCAGTACTTC
TRBD2	TRBV9	NA	TRBJ2-7	CASSAPAGGPGSYEQYF	TGTGCCAGCAGCGCCCCAGCGGGAGGGCCGGGGTCCTACGAGCAGTACTTC
NA	TRBV27	NA	TRBJ2-3	CASRRQISTDTQYF	TGTGCCAGCCGCCGACAGATTAGCACAGATACGCAGTATTTT
TRBD1	TRBV2	NA	TRBJ1-1	CASTKQGRNTEAFF	TGTGCCAGCACCAAACAGGGGAGGAACACTGAAGCTTTCTTT
NA	TRBV28	NA	TRBJ1-1	CASTQKMNTEAFF	TGTGCCAGCACTCAGAAAATGAACACTGAAGCTTTCTTT
TRBD1	TRBV2	few	TRBJ1-1	CASSVEGTGRGGTEAFF	TGTGCCAGCAGTGTTGAGGGGACAGGCCGCGGGGGCACTGAAGCTTTCTTT
TRBD1	TRBV23-1	once	TRBJ2-7	CASSQDRAPYEQYF	TGCGCCAGCAGTCAGGACAGGGCTCCCTACGAGCAGTACTTC
NA	TRBV11-2	NA	TRBJ2-1	CASSLAGGTYNEQFF	TGTGCCAGCAGCTTAGCCGGAGGCACCTACAATGAGCAGTTCTTC